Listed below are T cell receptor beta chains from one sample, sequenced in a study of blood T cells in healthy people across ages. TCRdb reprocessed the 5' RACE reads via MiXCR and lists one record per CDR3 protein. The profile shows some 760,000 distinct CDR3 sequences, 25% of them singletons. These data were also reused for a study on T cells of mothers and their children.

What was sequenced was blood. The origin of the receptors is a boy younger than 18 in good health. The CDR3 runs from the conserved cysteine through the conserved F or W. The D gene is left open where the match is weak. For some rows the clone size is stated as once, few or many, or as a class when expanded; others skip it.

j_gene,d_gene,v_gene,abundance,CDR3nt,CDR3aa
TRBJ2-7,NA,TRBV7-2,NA,TGTGCCAGCAGCTTAGCCTTGCGCCGAAACTACGAGCAGTACTTC,CASSLALRRNYEQYF
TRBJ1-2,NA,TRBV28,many,TGTGCCAGCTTCAGGGGAGCCCCTAACTATGGCTACACCTTC,CASFRGAPNYGYTF
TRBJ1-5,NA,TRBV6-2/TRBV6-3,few,TGTGCCAGCAGCCAACAGAGCGATAGCAATCAGCCCCAGCATTTT,CASSQQSDSNQPQHF
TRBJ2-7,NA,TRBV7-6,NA,TGTGCCAGCAGCTTAGAGTCTGGGGCGGCCTACGAGCAGTACTTC,CASSLESGAAYEQYF
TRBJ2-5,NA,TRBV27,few,TGTGCCAGCAGTAAGACTAGTTTAGGAGAGACCCAGTACTTC,CASSKTSLGETQYF
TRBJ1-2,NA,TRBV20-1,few,TGCAGTGCCCCCCCGGTGGGCAGAATCTATGGCTACACCTTC,CSAPPVGRIYGYTF
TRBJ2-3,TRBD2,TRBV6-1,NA,TGTGCCAGCGGCCGGGGGGGGACCCATAGCACAGATACGCAGTATTTT,CASGRGGTHSTDTQYF
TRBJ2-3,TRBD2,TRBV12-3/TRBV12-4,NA,TGTGCCAGCAGCGGGACTAGCGGGTCGAGAAGTGCAGATACGCAGTATTTT,CASSGTSGSRSADTQYF
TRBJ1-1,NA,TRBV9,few,TGTGCCAGCAGCGCCAACACAGTGAACACTGAAGCTTTCTTT,CASSANTVNTEAFF
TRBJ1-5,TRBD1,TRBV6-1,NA,TGTGCCAGCAGTCCCTTGGGGACAGTGAATCAGCCCCAGCATTTT,CASSPLGTVNQPQHF
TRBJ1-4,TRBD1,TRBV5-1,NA,TGCGCCAGCAGCGAACAGGGGGCCGGCGAAAAACTGTTTTTT,CASSEQGAGEKLFF